This entry is about one T cell receptor beta chain. The data were obtained in a study of blood T cell repertoires in COVID-19. Study at large: Whether acute or convalescent, the COVID-19 samples came from the United States, Italy and Spain. PBMCs, B-cell-depleted T cells, or T cells were the source of the cDNA or gDNA that made up the material.

Original processing methods: The assay estimated nucleated cells by amplifying reference gene primers. Some clones are missing from TCRdb's copy, which holds only in-frame ones; the method was immunoSEQ multiplex PCR. V and J calls and clone size are given by that table; D and trimming were obtained from the DNA. The data show 140,000 to 150,000 clones, 87% seen once. The germline V and J ends were trimmed by 2 bases and 1 base, with 16 bases remaining between them. This CDR3 is 16 amino acids long. CDR1 SGHKS and CDR2 YYEKEE come from the germline V gene (reference sequence). J is TRBJ2-7 and V is TRBV5-5, with a possible D match to TRBD1 (6 bases). This receptor was identified in a woman aged 45-65 years with active or convalescent COVID-19. Input material: peripheral blood. In DNA, the CDR3 is TGTGCCAGCAGCTTAACTAGGGGGAATCCTTCCTACGAGCAGTACTTC. This gives the protein CASSLTRGNPSYEQYF. The variable domain in full, completed from reference TRBV5-5 and TRBJ2-7, reads DAGVTQSPTHLIKTRGQQVTLRCSPISGHKSVSWYQQVLGQGPQFIFQYYEKEERGRGNFPDRFSARQFPNYSSELNVNALLLGDSALYLCASSLTRGNPSYEQYFGPGTRLTVT.